A single sample gave rise to the 9 T cell receptor beta chains below, sequenced in a study of blood T cell repertoires in COVID-19. TCRdb keeps only in-frame clones here, not all; method: immunoSEQ multiplex PCR. This repertoire shows around 110,000 clones, under 90% found once; its top ten account for around 15%. The sequencing sample was made of peripheral blood. The receptors derive from an older woman with acute or convalescent COVID-19.

The rearrangement uses TRBV10-3 and TRBJ1-4, with 7 bases identical to TRBD1. This CDR3 spans 13 amino acids. Germline loops: CDR1 ENHRY, CDR2 SYGVKD. With V trimmed by 10 bases and J by 5 bases, 7 bases remained unmatched. CDR3 nucleotides: TGTGCCACTTCCGGGACAGAGAATGAAAAACTGTTTTTT. Translated: CATSGTENEKLFF.

This chain connects TRBV11-2 to TRBJ2-7; TRBD2 matches 8 bases. This CDR3 contains 15 residues. Germline V gene data show CDR1 as SGHAT and CDR2 as FQNNGV. The ends lost 4 bases at V and 6 bases at J; junction bases unmatched: 11. The CDR3 region is CASSSVGTRATEQYF. CDR3 bases: TGTGCCAGCAGCTCGGTTGGGACTAGAGCCACCGAGCAGTACTTC. The variable domain in full, with the rest retrieved from reference TRBV11-2 and TRBJ2-7, is EAGVAQSPRYKIIEKRQSVAFWCNPISGHATLYWYQQILGQGPKLLIQFQNNGVVDDSQLPKDRFSAERLKGVDSTLKIQPAKLEDSAVYLCASSSVGTRATEQYFGPGTRLTVT.

This sequence joins TRBV5-4 and TRBJ1-6, with 10 bases aligning to TRBD1. Trimming at V came to 0 bases and at J to 11 bases, leaving 11 bases not matched to a gene. Germline lookup yields CDR1 SGHNT and CDR2 YYREEE (reference sequence). The CDR3 runs 17 residues. CDR3 sequence: CASSLATPGQGLTPLHF. DNA for the CDR3: TGTGCCAGCAGCTTGGCCACCCCGGGACAGGGGTTGACACCCCTCCACTTT.

J is TRBJ2-5 and V is TRBV5-1; 9 bases match TRBD1. This CDR3 comprises 15 residues. Germline values: CDR1 SGHRS, CDR2 YFSETQ. V gave up 3 bases and J gave up 1 base; unmatched junction bases: 4. Written as DNA, the CDR3 is TGCGCCAGCAGCTCCCAGACAGGGGGCCAAGAGACCCAGTACTTC. It codes for CASSSQTGGQETQYF. The whole variable domain, remainder taken from reference TRBV5-1 and TRBJ2-5, is KAGVTQTPRYLIKTRGQQVTLSCSPISGHRSVSWYQQTPGQGLQFLFEYFSETQRNKGNFPGRFSGRQFSNSRSEMNVSTLELGDSALYLCASSSQTGGQETQYFGPGTRLLVL.

This chain connects TRBV28 to TRBJ1-2; 9 positions agree with TRBD1. The CDR3 spans 14 residues. J gave up 7 bases and V 3 bases, and 6 bases lay outside the gene matches. Germline V gene lookup returns CDR1 MDHEN and CDR2 SYDVKM. This chain's CDR3 is CASSFSGGQGGYTF. CDR3 nucleotide sequence: TGTGCCAGCAGTTTCTCGGGGGGACAGGGTGGCTACACCTTC.

This clone has a single count. This chain links TRBV6-1 with TRBJ2-1, with D perhaps TRBD2 (6 bases). The germline V and J ends were trimmed by 6 bases and 4 bases, with 13 bases remaining between them. The CDR3 extends over 14 amino acids. CDR1 is MNHNS, CDR2 SASEGT, per germline. As DNA, the CDR3 is TGTGCCAGCAGCGCCCGGAGGGGTTACAATGAGCAGTTCTTC. It translates to CASSARRGYNEQFF.

This clone was detected only once. V is TRBV7-8 and J is TRBJ2-7; D gene uncertain. This CDR3 has 12 amino acids. Germline lookup yields CDR1 SGHVS and CDR2 FQNEAQ. The V end lost 5 bases, the J end lost 4 bases, and 9 bases lay between the germline ends. CDR3 coding DNA: TGTGCCAGCAGCCAAGTACTGTACGAGCAGTACTTC. It is translated as CASSQVLYEQYF.

The rearrangement uses TRBV27 and TRBJ1-4; D unclear. V gave up 5 bases and J gave up 0 bases, with 13 bases separating them. There are 16 residues in the CDR3. Germline loops: CDR1 MNHEY, CDR2 SMNVEV (reference sequence). This CDR3 reads CASSRQAQPTNEKLFF. The CDR3 DNA sequence: TGTGCCAGCAGTCGTCAGGCCCAGCCAACTAATGAAAAACTGTTTTTT.

The chain links TRBV3-1 (or the pseudogene TRBV3-2) to TRBJ2-2; 8 bases are a match to TRBD1. Germline CDR1 and CDR2: LGHDT and YNNKEL (reference sequence). J lost 4 bases, V lost 7 bases, and 2 bases had no gene match. This CDR3 has 13 residues. CDR3 region: CASTGGGTGELFF. The CDR3 coding sequence is TGTGCCAGCACAGGGGGCGGCACCGGGGAGCTGTTTTTT.